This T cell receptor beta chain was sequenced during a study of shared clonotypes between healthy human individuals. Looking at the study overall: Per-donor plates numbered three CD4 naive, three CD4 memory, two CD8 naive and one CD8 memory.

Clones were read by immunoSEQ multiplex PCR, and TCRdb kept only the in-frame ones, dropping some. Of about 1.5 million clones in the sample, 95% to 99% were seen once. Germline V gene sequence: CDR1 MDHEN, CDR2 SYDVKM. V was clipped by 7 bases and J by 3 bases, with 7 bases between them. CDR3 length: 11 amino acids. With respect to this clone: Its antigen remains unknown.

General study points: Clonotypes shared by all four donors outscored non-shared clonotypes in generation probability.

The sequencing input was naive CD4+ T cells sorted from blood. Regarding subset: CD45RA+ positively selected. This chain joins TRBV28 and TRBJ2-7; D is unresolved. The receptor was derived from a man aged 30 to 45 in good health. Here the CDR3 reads CASTTVYEQYF. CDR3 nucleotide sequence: TGTGCCAGCACAACAGTCTACGAGCAGTACTTC. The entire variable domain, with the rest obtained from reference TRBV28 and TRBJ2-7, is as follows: DVKVTQSSRYLVKRTGEKVFLECVQDMDHENMFWYRQDPGLGLRLIYFSYDVKMKEKGDIPEGYSVSREKKERFSLILESASTNQTSMYLCASTTVYEQYFGPGTRLTVT.